This passage covers 5 T cell receptor beta chains from one sample sequenced in a study of blood T cell repertoires in COVID-19. Measured with immunoSEQ multiplex PCR; TCRdb has only the in-frame clones, and not every one. The sample includes hundreds of thousands of clones, about nine tenths seen only once; the top ten take less than 20%. The source material was PBMCs or T cells enriched from blood (not recorded which). The receptors here all came from a man younger than 35 who had recovered from COVID-19.

CDR3 sequence (DNA): TGTGCCACCAGCAGAGATCCCGTCGGGGGCTACACCTTC. This gives the protein CATSRDPVGGYTF. V is TRBV15 and J is TRBJ1-2; D is unclear. V was pared by 0 bases and J by 8 bases, with 10 bases between. The CDR3 covers 13 residues. CDR1 and CDR2 (germline): LNHNV, YYDKDF (reference sequence).

The chain employs TRBV2 and TRBJ1-1, with D possibly TRBD1 on 6 matching bases. Trimming took off 4 bases at V and 1 base at J, with 10 bases between the two ends. CDR1 SNHLY and CDR2 FYNNEI come from the germline V gene. The CDR3 contains 14 residues. CDR3 nucleotide sequence: TGTGCCAGCAGTGCTGGACAGTGGAACACTGAAGCTTTCTTT. Its protein product is CASSAGQWNTEAFF.

The rearrangement uses TRBV2 and TRBJ2-1, with D possibly being TRBD1 (6 bases). Per the germline V gene, CDR1 is SNHLY and CDR2 is FYNNEI. Trimming shortened V by 8 bases and J by 7 bases, and 15 bases separated the two germline ends. The CDR3 contains 13 residues. The CDR3 bases are TGTGCCAGCGATACCGGACAGTATAATGAGCAGTTCTTC. It is translated as CASDTGQYNEQFF. The full variable domain, with the rest looked up from reference TRBV2 and TRBJ2-1, is EPEVTQTPSHQVTQMGQEVILRCVPISNHLYFYWYRQILGQKVEFLVSFYNNEISEKSEIFDDQFSVERPDGSNFTLKIRSTKLEDSAMYFCASDTGQYNEQFFGPGTRLTVL.

The CDR3 loop reads CASSPRCGANQPQHF. Written as DNA, the CDR3 is TGTGCCAGCAGCCCGCGTTGCGGAGCCAATCAGCCCCAGCATTTT. V is TRBV21-1 and J is TRBJ1-5. TRBV21-1 is a pseudogene segment. CDR3 length: 15 amino acids.

Only a few counts were recorded for this clone. The chain carries TRBV5-1 and TRBJ1-1; no clear D gene. Trimming shortened V by 0 bases and J by 0 bases, and 6 bases separated the two germline ends. The CDR3 is made up of 14 amino acids. The germline gives CDR1 SGHRS, CDR2 YFSETQ. CDR3 sequence (DNA): TGCGCCAGCAGCTTGGCAGATATGAACACTGAAGCTTTCTTT. This translates into CASSLADMNTEAFF.